The rows below give T cell receptor beta chains drawn from one sample of a study of metastatic and nonmetastatic thyroid tumors. MiXCR re-clonotyped the PCR reads for TCRdb. This sample has about 93,000 clones, with roughly 13% found just once. Sequencing used blood. Receptor source: a female donor with papillary thyroid cancer or a benign thyroid nodule (not recorded which). Some clones in this sample may be carry-over from other donors' samples. CDR3s include the opening cysteine and the closing phenylalanine or tryptophan. The order of the fields is CDR3 protein, CDR3 DNA, J gene, clone size, D gene, V gene. The D gene is left open where the match is weak. The size entry is marked missing in some rows and otherwise reads once, few, many or a size class.

CASSSASGSYNEQFF	TGTGCCAGCAGCTCGGCTAGCGGGTCCTACAATGAGCAGTTCTTC	TRBJ2-1	many	TRBD2	TRBV7-9
CASSPTTGLNTEAFF	TGCGCCAGCAGCCCCACCACAGGGTTGAACACTGAAGCTTTCTTT	TRBJ1-1	many	NA	TRBV4-3
CASSQDPLSLAGYQETQYF	TGTGCCAGCAGCCAAGATCCACTTTCACTAGCGGGGTACCAAGAGACCCAGTATTTT	TRBJ2-3	NA	TRBD2	TRBV4-2
CASSGLGYTDTQYF	TGCGCCAGCAGCGGTCTGGGGTACACAGATACGCAGTATTTT	TRBJ2-3	many	NA	TRBV5-1
CASYGPGGDETQYF	TGTGCCAGCTATGGCCCAGGGGGCGACGAGACCCAGTACTTC	TRBJ2-5	many	TRBD1	TRBV2
CASSLEGAGGPQHF	TGTGCCAGCAGCTTAGAAGGGGCGGGGGGCCCCCAGCATTTT	TRBJ1-5	many	NA	TRBV7-2
CASRGALSNQPQHF	TGTGCCAGCAGGGGGGCGCTTAGCAATCAGCCCCAGCATTTT	TRBJ1-5	many	NA	TRBV6-1
CATSREDSRKLFF	TGTGCCACCAGCAGAGAGGACAGTCGTAAACTGTTTTTT	TRBJ1-4	many	NA	TRBV15
CASSSGLTGGKGSSGRKDTQYF	TGCGCCAGCAGCTCGGGACTGACAGGGGGCAAAGGGTCTAGCGGGAGGAAGGATACGCAGTATTTT	TRBJ2-3	NA	NA	TRBV5-1
CSVRGTTGSPLHF	TGCAGCGTTAGAGGGACCACCGGGTCACCCCTCCACTTT	TRBJ1-6	many	NA	TRBV29-1
CASSFWTDNSPLHF	TGTGCCAGCAGTTTTTGGACAGATAATTCACCCCTCCACTTT	TRBJ1-6	many	NA	TRBV27
CATSRVLGQGTTGELFF	TGTGCCACCAGCAGAGTTCTAGGACAGGGAACTACCGGGGAGCTGTTTTTT	TRBJ2-2	many	TRBD1	TRBV15
CSAPDEDSYEQYF	TGCAGTGCTCCCGACGAGGACTCCTACGAGCAGTACTTC	TRBJ2-7	many	NA	TRBV20-1
CSVDGVQGQGPNEQFF	TGCAGCGTGGATGGGGTTCAGGGACAGGGCCCCAATGAGCAGTTCTTC	TRBJ2-1	NA	TRBD1	TRBV29-1
CASSYRLAGEGTGELFF	TGTGCCAGCAGTTATCGGCTAGCGGGAGAAGGTACCGGGGAGCTGTTTTTT	TRBJ2-2	many	TRBD2	TRBV6-2/TRBV6-3
CASKTSGTSGVSYEQYF	TGTGCCAGCAAGACCTCCGGGACTAGCGGGGTTTCCTACGAGCAGTACTTC	TRBJ2-7	NA	TRBD2	TRBV27
CASSLVQGGNEQFF	TGCGCCAGCAGCTTGGTGCAGGGCGGAAATGAACAGTTCTTC	TRBJ2-1	many	NA	TRBV5-1
CASSPARTGGYTF	TGTGCCAGCAGTCCCGCCCGGACAGGAGGCTACACCTTC	TRBJ1-2	many	TRBD1	TRBV6-2/TRBV6-3
CSANSWRSDEQYF	TGCAGTGCTAATAGCTGGAGGTCCGACGAGCAGTACTTC	TRBJ2-7	NA	NA	TRBV20-1
CASSYSGFYNEQFF	TGTGCCAGCAGCTACTCAGGGTTTTACAATGAGCAGTTCTTC	TRBJ2-1	many	NA	TRBV6-2/TRBV6-3
CASSRSGTRGTQYF	TGTGCCAGCAGCCGGTCCGGGACCAGGGGGACCCAGTACTTC	TRBJ2-5	NA	NA	TRBV4-2
CSASYGGTSTDTQYF	TGCAGTGCATCCTATGGCGGAACTAGCACAGATACGCAGTATTTT	TRBJ2-3	NA	NA	TRBV20-1
CAWSRTGGNGYTF	TGTGCCTGGAGTCGGACAGGGGGTAATGGCTACACCTTC	TRBJ1-2	few	TRBD1	TRBV30
CACQDSYEQYF	TGTGCCTGCCAAGACAGCTACGAGCAGTACTTC	TRBJ2-7	many	NA	TRBV30
CASSLGLGTSGREAQETQYF	TGTGCCAGCAGTTTAGGACTGGGGACTAGCGGGAGGGAGGCTCAAGAGACCCAGTACTTC	TRBJ2-5	many	TRBD2	TRBV12-3/TRBV12-4
CASSLTAVLAGEYEQYF	TGTGCCAGCAGCTTAACAGCCGTGCTAGCGGGAGAGTACGAGCAGTACTTC	TRBJ2-7	many	TRBD2	TRBV7-3
CAASRQGSYGYTF	TGTGCCGCCTCCAGGCAGGGAAGCTATGGCTACACCTTC	TRBJ1-2	many	NA	TRBV19
CASSQRSEYYNEQFF	TGTGCCAGCAGTCAAAGGTCAGAATATTACAATGAGCAGTTCTTC	TRBJ2-1	NA	NA	TRBV6-1
CASSQAIAGGTDTQYF	TGTGCCAGCAGCCAAGCGATAGCGGGGGGCACAGATACGCAGTATTTT	TRBJ2-3	many	TRBD2	TRBV3-1
CASSQDVGIQETQYF	TGTGCCAGCAGCCAAGATGTAGGGATCCAAGAGACCCAGTACTTC	TRBJ2-5	many	NA	TRBV4-2
CASSLGSGTSGFF	TGTGCCAGCAGCTTGGGGTCAGGGACTAGCGGGTTCTTC	TRBJ2-1	many	TRBD2	TRBV5-8
CASSPNSHGNTIYF	TGTGCCAGTAGTCCAAACAGCCATGGAAACACCATATATTTT	TRBJ1-3	many	NA	TRBV19
CAISGTETGANVLTF	TGTGCCATCAGTGGGACAGAAACTGGGGCCAACGTCCTGACTTTC	TRBJ2-6	many	NA	TRBV10-3
CSAKGLYGYTF	TGCAGTGCTAAGGGGCTCTATGGCTACACCTTC	TRBJ1-2	many	NA	TRBV20-1
CASSLDPVGSYEQYF	TGTGCCAGCAGCTTGGATCCAGTTGGCTCCTACGAGCAGTACTTC	TRBJ2-7	many	NA	TRBV5-4
CASSQDQGNSPLHF	TGTGCCAGCAGCCAAGACCAGGGTAATTCACCCCTCCACTTT	TRBJ1-6	many	NA	TRBV3-1
CASSVGGRLSNTGELFF	TGTGCCAGTAGTGTGGGCGGGAGGCTATCGAACACCGGGGAGCTGTTTTTT	TRBJ2-2	many	TRBD2	TRBV19
CASSLQSYEQYF	TGTGCCAGCAGCTTGCAGAGCTACGAGCAGTACTTC	TRBJ2-7	NA	NA	TRBV13
CSTSREPLASEGYTF	TGTTCCACCAGCAGAGAGCCTCTGGCAAGCGAGGGCTACACCTTC	TRBJ1-2	few	NA	TRBV15
CASSLGVGQGANEQYF	TGCGCCAGCAGCTTGGGAGTGGGACAGGGGGCTAACGAGCAGTACTTC	TRBJ2-7	many	TRBD1	TRBV5-1
CASSSTGGAGNSPLHF	TGTGCCAGCAGCTCTACAGGGGGCGCGGGTAATTCACCCCTCCACTTT	TRBJ1-6	many	TRBD1	TRBV5-6
CASSPRLAASLYQETQYF	TGTGCCAGCAGCCCCAGACTAGCGGCCTCGTTGTACCAAGAGACCCAGTACTTC	TRBJ2-5	NA	TRBD2	TRBV7-6
CASSLEARSGANVLTF	TGTGCCAGCAGCTTGGAGGCCCGCTCTGGGGCCAACGTCCTGACTTTC	TRBJ2-6	many	NA	TRBV5-4
CASSDRGGLKAFF	TGTGCCAGCAGCGACAGGGGTGGTCTGAAAGCTTTCTTT	TRBJ1-1	many	TRBD1	TRBV6-2/TRBV6-3
CASSPLVGGSYGYTF	TGCGCCAGCAGCCCCCTGGTCGGGGGTTCCTATGGCTACACCTTC	TRBJ1-2	many	NA	TRBV5-1
CASSAKPTASGGYTF	TGTGCCAGCAGCGCGAAACCGACAGCGTCGGGCGGCTACACCTTC	TRBJ1-2	many	NA	TRBV9
CASSAGLAEYNEQFF	TGTGCCAGTAGTGCGGGACTAGCGGAATACAATGAGCAGTTCTTC	TRBJ2-1	many	TRBD2	TRBV19
CASSTWTDSPYEQYF	TGTGCCAGCAGCACCTGGACAGACTCCCCCTACGAGCAGTACTTC	TRBJ2-7	many	NA	TRBV5-6
CASSDRRVDQPQHF	TGTGCCAGCAGTGACCGCAGGGTTGATCAGCCCCAGCATTTT	TRBJ1-5	many	NA	TRBV6-1
CSAIRDTNYGYTF	TGCAGTGCGATCCGGGACACTAACTATGGCTACACCTTC	TRBJ1-2	many	NA	TRBV20-1
CASIFAGLLGNEQFF	TGTGCCAGCATTTTTGCAGGGCTCCTAGGCAATGAGCAGTTCTTC	TRBJ2-1	few	NA	TRBV12-3/TRBV12-4
CASSVYPTSGSVYNEQFF	TGTGCCAGCAGCGTCTACCCGACTAGCGGGAGTGTATACAATGAGCAGTTCTTC	TRBJ2-1	many	TRBD2	TRBV9